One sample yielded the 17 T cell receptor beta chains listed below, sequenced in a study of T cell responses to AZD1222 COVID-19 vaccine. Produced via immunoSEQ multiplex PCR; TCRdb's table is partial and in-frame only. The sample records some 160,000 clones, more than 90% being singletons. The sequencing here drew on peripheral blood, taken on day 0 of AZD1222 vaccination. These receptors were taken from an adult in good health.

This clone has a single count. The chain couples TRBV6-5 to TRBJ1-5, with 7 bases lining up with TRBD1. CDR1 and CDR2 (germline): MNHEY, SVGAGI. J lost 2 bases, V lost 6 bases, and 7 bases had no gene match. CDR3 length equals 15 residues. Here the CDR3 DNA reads TGTGCCAGCAGCCGAGGGACAGCGGGCAATCAGCCCCAGCATTTT. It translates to CASSRGTAGNQPQHF.

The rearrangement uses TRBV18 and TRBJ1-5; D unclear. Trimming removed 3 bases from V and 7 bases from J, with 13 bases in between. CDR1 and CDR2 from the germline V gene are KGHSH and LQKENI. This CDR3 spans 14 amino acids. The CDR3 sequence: CASSPGRGSQPQHF. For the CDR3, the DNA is TGTGCCAGCTCACCTGGAAGAGGGTCCCAGCCCCAGCATTTT.

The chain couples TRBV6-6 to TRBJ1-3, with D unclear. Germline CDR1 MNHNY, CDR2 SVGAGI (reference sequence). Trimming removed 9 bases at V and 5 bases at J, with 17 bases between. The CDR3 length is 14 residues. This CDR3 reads CASLESPSRNTIYF. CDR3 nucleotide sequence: TGTGCCAGTCTCGAGTCCCCGAGCCGAAACACCATATATTTT.

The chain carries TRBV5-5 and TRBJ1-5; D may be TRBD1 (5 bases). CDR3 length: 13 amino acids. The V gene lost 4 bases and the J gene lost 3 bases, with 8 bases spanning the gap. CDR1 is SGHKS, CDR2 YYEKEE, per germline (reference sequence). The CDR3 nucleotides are TGTGCCAGCAGCCAGGGTTCCAATCAGCCCCAGCATTTT. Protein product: CASSQGSNQPQHF.

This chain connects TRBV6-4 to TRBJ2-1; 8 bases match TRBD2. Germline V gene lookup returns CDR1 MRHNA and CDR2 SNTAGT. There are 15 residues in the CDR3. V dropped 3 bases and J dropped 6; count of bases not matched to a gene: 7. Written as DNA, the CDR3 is TGTGCCAGCAGTGAGGAGACTAGCGCGGGCAATGAGCAGTTCTTC. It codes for CASSEETSAGNEQFF.

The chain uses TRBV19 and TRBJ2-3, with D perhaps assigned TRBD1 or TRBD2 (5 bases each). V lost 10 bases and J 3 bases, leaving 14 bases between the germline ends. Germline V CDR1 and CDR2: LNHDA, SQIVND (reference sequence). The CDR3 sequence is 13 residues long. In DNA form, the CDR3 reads TGTGCCACCAGAGGGGCTTTAACAGATACGCAGTATTTT. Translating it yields CATRGALTDTQYF.

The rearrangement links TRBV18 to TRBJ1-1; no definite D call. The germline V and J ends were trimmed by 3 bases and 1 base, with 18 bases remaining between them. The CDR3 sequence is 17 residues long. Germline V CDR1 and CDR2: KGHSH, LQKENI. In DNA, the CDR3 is TGTGCCAGCTCACCTAACGTCCAGACCTATCAGAACACTGAAGCTTTCTTT. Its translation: CASSPNVQTYQNTEAFF.

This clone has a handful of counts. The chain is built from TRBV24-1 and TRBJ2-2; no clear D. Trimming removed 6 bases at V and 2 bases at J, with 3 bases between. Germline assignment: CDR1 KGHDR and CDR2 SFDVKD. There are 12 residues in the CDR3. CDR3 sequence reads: CATSRNTGELFF. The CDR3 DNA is TGTGCCACCAGTAGAAACACCGGGGAGCTGTTTTTT.

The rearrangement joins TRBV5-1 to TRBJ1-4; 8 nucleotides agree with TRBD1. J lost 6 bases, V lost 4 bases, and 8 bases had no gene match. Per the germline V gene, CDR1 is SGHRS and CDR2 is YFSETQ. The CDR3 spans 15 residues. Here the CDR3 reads CASSLTGQEDEKLFF. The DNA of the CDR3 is TGCGCCAGCAGCCTTACGGGACAGGAAGATGAAAAACTGTTTTTT.

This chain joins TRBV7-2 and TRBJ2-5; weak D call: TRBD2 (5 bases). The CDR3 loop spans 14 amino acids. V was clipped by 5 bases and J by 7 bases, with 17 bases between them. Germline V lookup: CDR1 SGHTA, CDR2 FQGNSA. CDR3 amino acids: CASSPPAAMGTQYF. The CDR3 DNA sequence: TGTGCCAGCAGCCCCCCAGCGGCCATGGGGACCCAGTACTTC. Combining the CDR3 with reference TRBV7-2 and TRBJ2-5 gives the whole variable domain GAGVSQSPSNKVTEKGKDVELRCDPISGHTALYWYRQSLGQGLEFLIYFQGNSAPDKSGLPSDRFSAERTGGSVSTLTIQRTQQEDSAVYLCASSPPAAMGTQYFGPGTRLLVL.

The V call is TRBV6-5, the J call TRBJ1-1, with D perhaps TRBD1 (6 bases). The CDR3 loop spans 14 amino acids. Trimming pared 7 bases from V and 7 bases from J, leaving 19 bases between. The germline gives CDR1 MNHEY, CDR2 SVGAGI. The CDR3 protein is CASTARGGASEAFF. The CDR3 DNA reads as TGTGCCAGCACTGCCCGGGGGGGGGCGAGTGAAGCTTTCTTT.

The CDR3: CASSIQQSSYGYTF. Written as DNA, the CDR3 is TGTGCCAGTAGTATCCAGCAGTCCTCCTATGGCTACACCTTC. This chain connects TRBV19 to TRBJ1-2; no reliable D call. This CDR3 has 14 amino acids. Trimming removed 3 bases from V and 4 bases from J, with 12 bases in between. Germline V CDR1 and CDR2: LNHDA, SQIVND (reference sequence).

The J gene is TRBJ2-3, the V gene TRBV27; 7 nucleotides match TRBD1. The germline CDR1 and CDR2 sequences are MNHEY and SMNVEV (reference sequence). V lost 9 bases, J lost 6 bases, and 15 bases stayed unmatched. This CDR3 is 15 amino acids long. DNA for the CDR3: TGTGCCAGTACTAGACAGGGATTAAGGGCTGATACGCAGTATTTT. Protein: CASTRQGLRADTQYF.

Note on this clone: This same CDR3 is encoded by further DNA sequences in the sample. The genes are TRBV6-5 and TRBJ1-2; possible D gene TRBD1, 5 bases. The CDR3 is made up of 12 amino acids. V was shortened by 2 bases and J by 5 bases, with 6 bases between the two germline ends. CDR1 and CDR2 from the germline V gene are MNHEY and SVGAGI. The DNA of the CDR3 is TGTGCCAGCAGTTACGGGGGGTATGGCTACACCTTC. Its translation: CASSYGGYGYTF.

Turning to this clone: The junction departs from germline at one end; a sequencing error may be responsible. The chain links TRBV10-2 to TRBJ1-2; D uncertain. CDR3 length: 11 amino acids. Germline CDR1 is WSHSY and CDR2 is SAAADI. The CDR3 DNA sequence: TGCGCCAGCAGCCTCGATGAAGGCGTGGAGTTC. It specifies CASSLDEGVEF.

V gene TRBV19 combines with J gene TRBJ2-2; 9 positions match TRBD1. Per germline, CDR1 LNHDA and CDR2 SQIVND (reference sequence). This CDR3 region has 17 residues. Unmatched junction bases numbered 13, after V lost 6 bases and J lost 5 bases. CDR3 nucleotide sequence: TGTGCCAGTAGACCGATCTACGGGACAGGGAATACCGGGGAGCTGTTTTTT. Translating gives CASRPIYGTGNTGELFF.

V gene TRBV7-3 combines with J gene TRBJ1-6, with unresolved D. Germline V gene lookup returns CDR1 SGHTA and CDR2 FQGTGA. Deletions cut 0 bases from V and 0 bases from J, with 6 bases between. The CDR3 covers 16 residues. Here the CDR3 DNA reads TGTGCCAGCAGCTTAACAGGGAGCTCCTATAATTCACCCCTCCACTTT. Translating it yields CASSLTGSSYNSPLHF.